These T cell receptor beta chains were read from a single sample in a study of T cell repertoires in cytomegalovirus infection. TCRdb called the reads again in MiXCR, with one record for every CDR3 protein. The sample yields 750,000 to 900,000 distinct CDR3 sequences, 25% to 30% seen once. These receptors have no known antigen. Sequencing was performed on cultured CD8+ T cells from PBMCs, taken from culture after CMV antigen stimulation. All receptors derive from a human donor in good health (CMV status not recorded). Some clones in this sample may be carry-over from other donors' samples. Each CDR3 is given without its conserved first and last residue. The order of the fields is CDR3 protein, J gene, V gene, clone size. Not all rows give a size; the values are once, few, many and, for expanded clones, a class.

ASTRFGGNREGNQPQH TRBJ1-5 TRBV19 few
ASSETGGAQPQH TRBJ1-5 TRBV3-1 -
ASSFQAGLGDTQY TRBJ2-3 TRBV7-7 -
ASSLSAGSTDTQY TRBJ2-3 TRBV7-8 few
ASSARDRGLHEQY TRBJ2-7 TRBV19 few
ASSYPTSGGLLGNEQF TRBJ2-1 TRBV6-2/TRBV6-3 -
ASSSIGTANQPQH TRBJ1-5 TRBV5-6 -
ASSLGDPGVNTGELF TRBJ2-2 TRBV7-6 many
SALAGMEDTQY TRBJ2-3 TRBV20-1 few
ASSLSLTGPGYT TRBJ1-2 TRBV27 few
ASSLNPSLAWDGNEQF TRBJ2-1 TRBV7-3 few
ASSERADTQY TRBJ2-3 TRBV4-1 -
ASSLTNRASEQF TRBJ2-1 TRBV7-9 -
ASSLAKKAEQY TRBJ2-7 TRBV7-8 many
ASSWDAADTQY TRBJ2-3 TRBV27 -
ASSYSSGGAYNEQF TRBJ2-1 TRBV6-6 many
ASSQATDTQY TRBJ2-3 TRBV4-2 few
AISDSGPEPLH TRBJ1-6 TRBV10-3 -
ASSPMSTDTQY TRBJ2-3 TRBV7-3 -
ASSLETVETQY TRBJ2-5 TRBV7-6 few
ASSSYADSRNPTNEKLF TRBJ1-4 TRBV6-5 few
ASSWDRGRLETQY TRBJ2-5 TRBV5-5 -
ASSDPGGLKLGAF TRBJ1-1 TRBV27 -
ASSQVGSSYNEQF TRBJ2-1 TRBV14 few
ASTLSRGLLFYGYT TRBJ1-2 TRBV6-5 few
ASSGTGQGYEKLF TRBJ1-4 TRBV7-2 -
ASSRAGTGNEKLF TRBJ1-4 TRBV7-9 -
ASSPRGRGIGETQY TRBJ2-5 TRBV7-2 -
ASSYSGMGDVNTEAF TRBJ1-1 TRBV6-5 -
ATSIYYNEQF TRBJ2-1 TRBV15 -
ASSPEKRGPSTDTQY TRBJ2-3 TRBV13 -
ASSPRTSGHDEQF TRBJ2-1 TRBV7-6 -